This T cell receptor beta chain was recovered during a study of T cell changes during pregnancy in multiple sclerosis (dated by TCRdb to between 2018 and 2021). With respect to the entire study: The study examined how the T cell repertoire changed over the course of pregnancy in women with multiple sclerosis.

The germline V gene (reference sequence) provides CDR1 MNHEY and CDR2 SMNVEV. Inclusive of the bounding cysteine and phenylalanine, the CDR3 is 15 residues long. The kept DNA is CDR3 alone, 45 bases in frame from the first base. Unmatched junction bases come to 6, with V trimmed by 6 bases and J by 6 bases. Libraries were prepared through the immunoSEQ multiplex PCR assay. Here the immuneACCESS table is served through TCRdb, limited to in-frame sequences with V and J called. Missing clones are a known gap in these copies; in checked studies unresolved V genes cover under half, and the rest lacks a known reason. Present in this sample are around 29,000 clones, more than 90% of which were seen just once. The ten largest clones capture 5% to 6% of the sample. A remark on this clone: Its antigen is unknown. No much larger clone exists at a distance of one base, and base qualities are not known.

Sequenced material: CD8+ T cells from peripheral blood mononuclear cells, taken before pregnancy. The rearranged segments are TRBV27 and TRBJ2-1, with 12 central nucleotides matching TRBD2. The TCR was taken from a female donor with multiple sclerosis, enrolled in a pregnancy study. The CDR3 amino acid sequence is: CASRLAGGPGNEQFF. Read as DNA, the sequence is TGTGCCAGCAGGCTAGCGGGAGGGCCCGGCAATGAGCAGTTCTTC.